These 10 T cell receptor beta chains came from one sample sequenced in a study of post-analysis software for immune sequencing data. Points from the study as a whole: There were five TRBV segments more frequent in patients than controls, and TRBV5-6, TRBV5-1 and TRBV20-1 were among them.

Each TCR beta cDNA library carried unique molecular identifiers. TCRdb re-derived calls from the PCR reads in MiXCR, one entry per CDR3 protein. The sample lists hundreds of thousands of distinct CDR3 sequences, approximately 53% occurring once. Which antigens these TCRs recognize remains unknown. Sequencing was done on a sample of blood. The source is a girl aged 10-17 years with multiple sclerosis.

This clonotype has only one observation. The gene calls are TRBV20-1 and TRBJ2-3, with D tentatively TRBD2 (5 bases). Germline CDR1 DFQATT, CDR2 SNEGSKA (reference sequence). This CDR3 region has 16 residues. The germline V and J ends were trimmed by 3 bases and 2 bases, with 18 bases remaining between them. The CDR3 reads CSASDSGRIITDTQYF. The CDR3 nucleotides read TGCAGTGCTAGCGACTCGGGAAGGATAATCACAGATACGCAGTATTTT.

The chain combines TRBV14 with TRBJ1-1; tentatively, D is TRBD1 (5 bases). Germline V gene sequence: CDR1 SGHDN, CDR2 FVKESK. V lost 1 base, J lost 4 bases, and 13 bases lay in between. The CDR3 has 15 residues. The DNA for the CDR3 is TGTGCCAGCAGCCAAGTTATAGGGGTGGGCACTGAAGCTTTCTTT. This sequence encodes CASSQVIGVGTEAFF.

The chain joins TRBV30 to TRBJ2-7; tentative D call: TRBD1 (6 bases). The germline gives CDR1 GTSNPN, CDR2 SVGIG (reference sequence). This CDR3 is 13 amino acids long. V gave up 0 bases and J gave up 3 bases, with 9 bases separating them. The CDR3 sequence is CAWSVGTYYEQYF. DNA for the CDR3: TGTGCCTGGAGTGTAGGGACATACTACGAGCAGTACTTC.

This clonotype showed up just a few times. The CDR3 DNA follows: TGCGCCAGCAGCGTGGAGATAGCTTCTAACTATGGCTACACCTTC. Translating gives CASSVEIASNYGYTF. The J gene is TRBJ1-2, the V gene TRBV5-1; no clear D gene. CDR1 is SGHRS, CDR2 YFSETQ, per germline. V gave up 4 bases and J gave up 0 bases, with 13 bases separating them. The CDR3 is made up of 15 amino acids.

CDR3 sequence reads: CASTKLTDTGYGYTF. Here the CDR3 DNA reads TGTGCCAGCACCAAACTTACGGACACTGGCTATGGCTACACCTTC. V usage is TRBV6-6 and J usage is TRBJ1-2; a weak D match, TRBD1 (5 bases). The CDR3 covers 15 residues. V lost 7 bases and J lost 4, with 19 bases in between. Germline assignment: CDR1 MNHNY and CDR2 SVGAGI (reference sequence).

This sequence joins TRBV12-3 or TRBV12-4 and TRBJ2-7, with 8 bases fitting TRBD2. The CDR3 covers 14 residues. Trimming took 5 bases from V and 4 from J; bases not matched to a gene: 7. CDR3 DNA: TGTGCCAGCAGTCTAGGGGGACTAGAATACGAGCAGTACTTC. The encoded protein is CASSLGGLEYEQYF.

The gene calls are TRBV25-1 and TRBJ2-5, with 7 bases matching TRBD2. The CDR3 spans 17 residues. The V segment lost 0 bases and the J segment 0 bases; nucleotides outside the gene matches: 7. The V gene's germline CDR1 is MGHDK and CDR2 SYGVNS. CDR3: CASSEYPTSPHQETQYF. CDR3 DNA: TGTGCCAGCAGTGAATATCCGACTAGCCCACACCAAGAGACCCAGTACTTC.

This clonotype was seen only a few times. This sequence joins TRBV3-1 and TRBJ2-5, with D unresolved. Trimming stripped 0 bases from V and 5 bases from J, with 10 bases between. The V gene's germline CDR1 is LGHDT and CDR2 YNNKEL (reference sequence). This CDR3 region has 14 residues. The CDR3 loop is CASSQDSDGETQYF. The CDR3 bases are TGTGCCAGCAGCCAAGATTCGGACGGCGAGACCCAGTACTTC.

The rearrangement links TRBV7-6 to TRBJ1-5; D is possibly TRBD1 (5 bases). Trimming shortened V by 1 base and J by 2 bases, and 12 bases separated the two germline ends. The CDR3 covers 16 residues. Germline CDR1 reads SGHVS; CDR2 reads FNYEAQ. The CDR3 bases are TGTGCCAGCAGCTTAGGGCTAAGGGGCGGCAATCAGCCCCAGCATTTT. This encodes CASSLGLRGGNQPQHF. The full variable domain, rest sourced from reference TRBV7-6 and TRBJ1-5, is GAGVSQSPRYKVTKRGQDVALRCDPISGHVSLYWYRQALGQGPEFLTYFNYEAQQDKSGLPNDRFSAERPEGSISTLTIQRTEQRDSAMYRCASSLGLRGGNQPQHFGDGTRLSIL.

The V gene is TRBV5-4, the J gene TRBJ1-5, with D unresolved. The CDR3 loop spans 15 amino acids. Germline V CDR1 and CDR2: SGHNT, YYREEE (reference sequence). Trimming shortened V by 0 bases and J by 2 bases, and 9 bases separated the two germline ends. CDR3: CASSLAGMGNQPQHF. The CDR3 nucleotides are TGTGCCAGCAGCTTGGCCGGGATGGGCAATCAGCCCCAGCATTTT.